These 19 T cell receptor beta chains originate from one sample sequenced in a study of OX40 agonist ivuxolimab in advanced cancers. TCRdb's copy holds only in-frame clones and misses some; the assay was immunoSEQ multiplex PCR. The table has tens of thousands of clones, nearly 90% seen once. The sequences come from CD4+ or CD8+ T cells sorted from blood, collected in a trial of the OX40 agonist ivuxolimab. The receptor set was obtained from an adult with an advanced solid tumor such as melanoma, head and neck, liver or kidney cancer.

The CDR3 reads CASSPGQGLYEQYF. Here the CDR3 DNA reads TGTGCCAGCAGCCCGGGACAGGGGCTCTACGAGCAGTACTTC. The V gene is TRBV9, the J gene TRBJ2-7, with 10 bases fitting TRBD1. V shed 4 bases and J 3 bases; nucleotides not matched to a gene: 4. The CDR3 covers 14 residues. From germline, CDR1 is SGDLS and CDR2 YYNGEE.

This clone is a singleton in its sample. The V gene is TRBV9, the J gene TRBJ2-6; D remains unclear. The CDR3 spans 18 residues. CDR1 and CDR2 from the germline V gene are SGDLS and YYNGEE. Trimming removed 0 bases from V and 0 bases from J, with 13 bases in between. The CDR3 region is CASSVGQLVTSGANVLTF. As DNA, the CDR3 is TGTGCCAGCAGCGTAGGGCAGCTGGTCACCTCTGGGGCCAACGTCCTGACTTTC.

The chain is built from TRBV27 and TRBJ2-5; TRBD2 matches 11 bases. The V segment lost 0 bases and the J segment 5 bases; nucleotides outside the gene matches: 17. Germline CDR1 MNHEY, CDR2 SMNVEV (reference sequence). This CDR3 is 20 amino acids long. CDR3 residues: CASSLSYPFGLAGFTETQYF. The CDR3 DNA reads as TGTGCCAGCAGTTTATCGTATCCCTTTGGACTAGCGGGTTTCACCGAGACCCAGTACTTC.

V and J are TRBV7-6 and TRBJ2-4; D might be TRBD1 or TRBD2, each matching 6 bases. The CDR3 has 16 amino acids. Trimming left V 4 bases short and J 8 bases short, with 21 bases between. Germline CDR1 is SGHVS and CDR2 is FNYEAQ. The CDR3 bases are TGTGCCAGCAGCTCGGGGGCGCATCTGGATGGGGACATTCAGTACTTC. Its protein product is CASSSGAHLDGDIQYF.

The V gene is TRBV15, the J gene TRBJ1-5; a possible D gene is TRBD1 (5 bases). V was clipped by 3 bases and J by 4 bases, with 13 bases between them. The germline gives CDR1 LNHNV, CDR2 YYDKDF (reference sequence). CDR3 length: 15 residues. The CDR3 region has the DNA TGTGCCACCAGCAGCGGTCCAGGGTTTAATCAGCCCCAGCATTTT. Translating it yields CATSSGPGFNQPQHF.

This chain uses TRBV12-5 with TRBJ2-5, with TRBD2 identical over 10 bases. CDR1 and CDR2 (germline): LGHNT, FRNRAP. With V trimmed by 6 bases and J by 2 bases, 9 bases remained unmatched. CDR3 size: 16 residues. The CDR3 region is CASGIQLAGLQETQYF. The CDR3 DNA reads TGTGCTAGTGGCATCCAACTAGCGGGGTTACAAGAGACCCAGTACTTC.

This clone was counted a few times. This sequence joins TRBV21-1 and TRBJ1-5. TRBV21-1 is a recognized pseudogene. The CDR3 totals 14 residues. CDR3 amino acids: CASSHTYGNQPQHF. The DNA of the CDR3 is TGTGCCAGCAGCCACACATACGGGAATCAGCCCCAGCATTTT.

The chain recombines TRBV7-9 with TRBJ1-1; D unclear. Trimming left V 0 bases short and J 6 bases short, with 8 bases between. Germline values: CDR1 SEHNR, CDR2 FQNEAQ (reference sequence). The CDR3 is 13 residues long. For the CDR3, the DNA is TGTGCCAGCAGCTTAGCTGGGGTGTCTGAAGCTTTCTTT. Translating it yields CASSLAGVSEAFF.

The chain recombines TRBV7-9 with TRBJ1-2; 10 nucleotides line up with TRBD1. Germline V gives CDR1 SEHNR, CDR2 FQNEAQ (reference sequence). V trimming: 6 bases; J trimming: 8 bases; junction bases outside the gene matches: 6. The CDR3 covers 13 residues. CDR3 DNA sequence: TGTGCCAGCAGGTGGGGACAGGGGAACGGCTACACCTTC. It is translated as CASRWGQGNGYTF.

This clone was counted a single time. This chain uses TRBV19 with TRBJ2-1, with TRBD1 matching over 8 bases. The CDR3 contains 15 residues. The germline gives CDR1 LNHDA, CDR2 SQIVND (reference sequence). V was pared by 6 bases and J by 0 bases, with 4 bases of the junction left unmatched. CDR3 protein: CASRRTGNSYNEQFF. The CDR3 DNA follows: TGTGCCAGTAGGCGGACAGGGAACTCCTACAATGAGCAGTTCTTC.

This sequence joins TRBV5-1 and TRBJ2-3, with TRBD1 matching over 7 bases. This CDR3 spans 15 amino acids. The germline CDR1 and CDR2 sequences are SGHRS and YFSETQ. Trimming removed 4 bases from V and 2 bases from J; junction bases left unmatched: 7. The CDR3 loop reads CASSTNRGATDTQYF. The DNA for the CDR3 is TGCGCCAGCAGCACAAACAGGGGTGCCACAGATACGCAGTATTTT.

This clone was detected once. The chain recombines TRBV19 with TRBJ2-1, with a tentative D call TRBD1 (6 bases). The CDR3 is 15 amino acids. V lost 7 bases, J lost 13 bases, and 26 bases lay in between. In germline, CDR1 is LNHDA, CDR2 SQIVND (reference sequence). The CDR3 sequence: CASTTRETGRNLQFF. The CDR3 region has the DNA TGTGCCAGTACCACTAGAGAGACAGGCCGCAACCTACAGTTCTTC.

This sequence joins TRBV7-3 and TRBJ2-5; TRBD2 matches at 15 bases. CDR1 is SGHTA and CDR2 is FQGTGA in the germline V gene. This CDR3 contains 16 residues. V trimming: 4 bases; J trimming: 4 bases; junction bases outside the gene matches: 4. The CDR3, as DNA: TGTGCCAGCAGCTCGAGGACTAGCGGGGGGGCAGAGACCCAGTACTTC. It specifies CASSSRTSGGAETQYF.

This chain connects TRBV18 to TRBJ2-2, with D unclear. The germline V and J ends were trimmed by 1 base and 3 bases, with 15 bases remaining between them. Germline assignment: CDR1 KGHSH and CDR2 LQKENI. The CDR3 spans 17 residues. The chain's CDR3 is CASSPRAYREDTGELFF. The CDR3 nucleotides are TGTGCCAGCTCACCACGTGCGTATCGCGAGGACACCGGGGAGCTGTTTTTT.

The chain carries TRBV27 and TRBJ2-5; the match to TRBD1 covers 8 bases. Per germline, CDR1 MNHEY and CDR2 SMNVEV (reference sequence). J gave up 4 bases and V 2 bases, and 9 bases lay outside the gene matches. CDR3 length: 16 amino acids. Here the CDR3 reads CASSLTRQGRGETQYF. The CDR3, as DNA: TGTGCCAGCAGTTTAACACGACAGGGGCGGGGAGAGACCCAGTACTTC.

The V call is TRBV5-5, the J call TRBJ1-4; possibly TRBD1 for D (6 bases). Germline-derived CDR1 and CDR2 are SGHKS and YYEKEE (reference sequence). Trimming pared 4 bases from V and 2 bases from J, leaving 12 bases between. The CDR3 totals 15 residues. As DNA, the CDR3 is TGTGCCAGCAGCCCACGGGGGGCCACTAATGAAAAACTGTTTTTT. Protein sequence: CASSPRGATNEKLFF.

There are a few counts of this clone. This sequence joins TRBV27 and TRBJ2-3; D may correspond to TRBD1 or TRBD2 (5 bases each). V shed 8 bases and J shed 2 bases, with 17 bases lying between them. Looked up from germline, CDR1 is MNHEY and CDR2 is SMNVEV (reference sequence). There are 15 residues in the CDR3. As DNA, the CDR3 is TGTGCCAGCCGCTCCGACCGGGACCCCACAGATACGCAGTATTTT. Protein sequence: CASRSDRDPTDTQYF.

The chain joins TRBV28 to TRBJ1-2; 7 nucleotides agree with TRBD1. There are 13 residues in the CDR3. J gave up 1 base and V 7 bases, and 3 bases lay outside the gene matches. Looked up from germline, CDR1 is MDHEN and CDR2 is SYDVKM. CDR3 nucleotides: TGTGCCAGCACCCGGGACAGTAACTATGGCTACACCTTC. Translating gives CASTRDSNYGYTF.

This chain links TRBV7-2 with TRBJ2-1, with TRBD1 identical over 8 bases. The germline gives CDR1 SGHTA, CDR2 FQGNSA. The CDR3 extends over 13 amino acids. Trimming took 4 bases from V and 7 from J; bases not matched to a gene: 3. As DNA, the CDR3 is TGTGCCAGCAGCTCACGACAGGGGAATGAGCAGTTCTTC. This translates into CASSSRQGNEQFF.